This record covers a single T cell receptor beta chain. What it binds is unknown. Sequencing used immunoSEQ v3.0 at survey level. TCRdb keeps only in-frame clones here, not all; method: immunoSEQ multiplex PCR. The data contain 25,000 or so clones, over 75% of them singletons. The sample belongs to a study of long-term antiretroviral therapy in people with HIV. Study-level points and caveats: Someone took the blood between the mid-2000s and the late 2010s, maybe while older ART regimens were in use. The study lacked data on ART adherence, viral resistance or therapy changes. When set beside controls, HIV repertoires had CDR3 length ranges that were narrower.

The receptor was isolated from a man in his late teens or twenties with HIV. The sequences come from unsorted PBMCs, collected 1.5 years before starting antiretroviral therapy.

The CDR3 sequence is CAWRTANEQFF. The CDR3 DNA reads TGTGCCTGGAGAACCGCCAATGAGCAGTTCTTC. The rearrangement links TRBV30 to TRBJ2-1, with D unclear. Trimming left V 3 bases short and J 6 bases short, with 6 bases between. Germline V CDR1 and CDR2: GTSNPN, SVGIG (reference sequence). The CDR3 has 11 amino acids.